The 21 T cell receptor beta chains listed next were all sequenced from one sample in a study of blood T cells in healthy people across ages. Next came a second PCR, run for about 7 to 12 cycles, which used a sample-barcoded 5' primer along with a J-beta primer mix. One entry per CDR3 protein, called by TCRdb with MiXCR from the 5' RACE reads. This sample yields some 780,000 distinct CDR3 sequences, of which roughly three fifths are seen a single time; roughly 24% belongs to the top ten. The sample consisted of blood. These receptors all come from a man aged 35-49 years in good health.

V usage is TRBV11-1 and J usage is TRBJ2-6; D is tentatively TRBD1 or TRBD2 (5 bases each). V lost 8 bases and J lost 0, with 32 bases in between. This CDR3 contains 22 residues. Germline V gene data show CDR1 as SGHAT and CDR2 as FQDESV (reference sequence). CDR3 coding DNA: TGTGCCAGCGGGGGTCGTTTTAATGGGCTCCCGGGATCCCACTCTGGGGCCAACGTCCTGACTTTC. The encoded protein is CASGGRFNGLPGSHSGANVLTF.

The CDR3 DNA sequence: TGTGCCAGCAGGAGCGAGTACTATGGCTACACCTTC. Translation: CASRSEYYGYTF. This chain uses TRBV2 with TRBJ1-2; D is ambiguous. The CDR3 contains 12 residues. Germline V gives CDR1 SNHLY, CDR2 FYNNEI. Trimming removed 6 bases from V and 3 bases from J, with 8 bases in between.

This sequence joins TRBV7-3 and TRBJ1-1; D remains ambiguous. The V gene's germline CDR1 is SGHTA and CDR2 FQGTGA. This CDR3 has 14 amino acids. V was pared by 5 bases and J by 0 bases, with 10 bases between. The CDR3 protein is CASSNSGLNTEAFF. CDR3 nucleotide sequence: TGTGCCAGCAGCAATTCCGGACTGAACACTGAAGCTTTCTTT.

This clonotype appeared a few times. The V gene is TRBV20-1, the J gene TRBJ1-2; no reliable D call. V lost 0 bases and J 3 bases, leaving 11 bases between the germline ends. Germline V CDR1 and CDR2: DFQATT, SNEGSKA (reference sequence). The CDR3 sequence is 14 residues long. The CDR3 region has the DNA TGCAGTGCTAGAGATCAGGCACAGCACTATGGCTACACCTTC. Protein product: CSARDQAQHYGYTF.

This clonotype turned up a few times. The chain carries TRBV29-1 and TRBJ1-1, with D hard to call. With 6 bases removed from V and 3 bases from J, the gap between germline ends came to 11 bases. The CDR3 loop spans 12 amino acids. Germline assignment: CDR1 SQVTM and CDR2 ANQGSEA. Here the CDR3 DNA reads TGCAGCGTCACAGTGGTGGACACTGAAGCTTTCTTT. Amino acid sequence: CSVTVVDTEAFF.

The sample holds a few counts of this clonotype. The chain recombines TRBV27 with TRBJ1-2; possible D gene TRBD1, 5 bases. The CDR3 covers 17 residues. V was cut by 5 bases and J by 3 bases, with 22 bases left in between. The germline V gene has CDR1 MNHEY and CDR2 SMNVEV (reference sequence). CDR3 residues: CASSLIIGGAHDYGYTF. CDR3 in DNA: TGTGCCAGCAGTCTCATCATCGGGGGAGCGCATGACTATGGCTACACCTTC.

This clonotype was observed a handful of times. The chain joins TRBV5-5 to TRBJ2-7; the D is unclear. Germline assignment: CDR1 SGHKS and CDR2 YYEKEE (reference sequence). Trimming left V 1 base short and J 3 bases short, with 17 bases between. The CDR3 sequence is 16 residues long. The CDR3 is CASSLRYPSDYYEQYF. CDR3 in DNA: TGTGCCAGCAGCTTGAGGTACCCTTCAGATTACTACGAGCAGTACTTC.

The chain has TRBV10-3 and TRBJ1-5; the D gene is possibly TRBD1 (5 bases). Germline CDR1 reads ENHRY; CDR2 reads SYGVKD. This CDR3 comprises 15 residues. V was clipped by 3 bases and J by 2 bases, with 11 bases between them. The chain's CDR3 is CAISDRDEGNQPQHF. CDR3 sequence (DNA): TGTGCCATCAGTGACAGGGACGAGGGCAATCAGCCCCAGCATTTT.

The chain is built from TRBV10-3 and TRBJ2-2; D gene ambiguous. V lost 4 bases and J lost 3, with 12 bases in between. The CDR3 consists of 15 residues. Germline V CDR1 and CDR2: ENHRY, SYGVKD. The chain's CDR3 is CAISVGQAYTGELFF. As DNA, the CDR3 is TGTGCCATCAGTGTCGGGCAGGCTTACACCGGGGAGCTGTTTTTT.

This chain connects TRBV7-2 to TRBJ2-3; D not certain. The CDR3 is made up of 15 amino acids. V was clipped by 4 bases and J by 3 bases, with 14 bases between them. Per the germline V gene, CDR1 is SGHTA and CDR2 is FQGNSA. For the CDR3, the DNA is TGTGCCAGCAGCTACGCGACGCTAACAACAGATACGCAGTATTTT. Translating gives CASSYATLTTDTQYF.

This clonotype showed up just once. In DNA form, the CDR3 reads TGTGCCAGCAGCAAGACAGACTCGCAAATCGAGACCCAGTACTTC. The encoded protein is CASSKTDSQIETQYF. This chain connects TRBV12-3 or TRBV12-4 to TRBJ2-5; TRBD1 is a possible D gene (5 bases). V was cut by 6 bases and J by 5 bases, with 19 bases left in between. CDR3 size: 15 residues.

This chain links TRBV27 with TRBJ2-3; 10 nucleotides align to TRBD1. Germline V gene data show CDR1 as MNHEY and CDR2 as SMNVEV (reference sequence). The CDR3 length is 17 residues. The ends lost 2 bases at V and 2 bases at J; junction bases unmatched: 7. CDR3 nucleotide sequence: TGTGCCAGCAGTTTACATTGGACAGGGGGAAACACAGATACGCAGTATTTT. Its translation: CASSLHWTGGNTDTQYF.

The V gene is TRBV19, the J gene TRBJ1-5; D unclear. The CDR3 contains 12 residues. Germline lookup yields CDR1 LNHDA and CDR2 SQIVND (reference sequence). Trimming left V 4 bases short and J 7 bases short, with 8 bases between. The CDR3 nucleotides read TGTGCCAGTAGTAAGTCACGGCAGCCCCAGCATTTT. Amino acid sequence: CASSKSRQPQHF.

In nucleotides, the CDR3 is TGTGCCACCAGCAGGGGCGGGGCTAGCGGAACCTACGAGCAGTACTTC. Translation gives CATSRGGASGTYEQYF. The gene calls are TRBV15 and TRBJ2-7; TRBD2 agrees at 7 bases. The CDR3 has 16 residues. V dropped 3 bases and J dropped 2; count of bases not matched to a gene: 10. Germline CDR1 reads LNHNV; CDR2 reads YYDKDF (reference sequence).

This chain joins TRBV6-4 and TRBJ2-7, with 7 bases matching TRBD1. The CDR3 has 15 residues. CDR1 and CDR2 (germline): MRHNA, SNTAGT. V lost 5 bases to trimming and J lost 3 bases; unmatched junction nucleotides: 10. The CDR3 loop reads CASSRVPGDSYEQYF. Written as DNA, the CDR3 is TGTGCCAGCAGTCGGGTCCCAGGGGACAGCTACGAGCAGTACTTC.

The V call is TRBV7-3, the J call TRBJ2-5; no firm D call. V dropped 4 bases and J dropped 11 bases, with 20 bases sitting between them. This CDR3 has 14 residues. Germline V gene data show CDR1 as SGHTA and CDR2 as FQGTGA. CDR3 residues: CASSSSSDHNEQYF. As DNA, the CDR3 is TGTGCCAGCAGCTCCTCTTCGGACCACAATGAGCAGTACTTC. The full variable domain, completed using reference TRBV7-3 and TRBJ2-5, is GAGVSQTPSNKVTEKGKYVELRCDPISGHTALYWYRQSLGQGPEFLIYFQGTGAADDSGLPNDRFFAVRPEGSVSTLKIQRTERGDSAVYLCASSSSSDHNEQYFGPGTRLLVL.

In its sample, this clonotype was seen a few times. This rearrangement joins TRBV7-2 to TRBJ1-2; D is unresolved. The length of the CDR3 is 14 residues. Trimming removed 7 bases at V and 0 bases at J, with 12 bases between. In germline, CDR1 is SGHTA, CDR2 FQGNSA. The CDR3 protein is CASIMAGANYGYTF. The CDR3 coding sequence is TGTGCCAGCATAATGGCAGGTGCTAACTATGGCTACACCTTC.

This clonotype was detected a few times. The chain links TRBV29-1 to TRBJ1-1; the D is unclear. Germline V CDR1 and CDR2: SQVTM, ANQGSEA. This CDR3 has 13 residues. The ends were cut back, 6 bases at V and 0 bases at J, with 11 bases in the middle. CDR3 in amino acids: CSVGGVLNTEAFF. The CDR3 DNA follows: TGCAGCGTGGGTGGGGTGCTGAACACTGAAGCTTTCTTT. The full variable domain, completed using reference TRBV29-1 and TRBJ1-1, is SAVISQKPSRDICQRGTSLTIQCQVDSQVTMMFWYRQQPGQSLTLIATANQGSEATYESGFVIDKFPISRPNLTFSTLTVSNMSPEDSSIYLCSVGGVLNTEAFFGQGTRLTVV.

This chain links TRBV29-1 with TRBJ2-7, with unresolved D. The V end was cut by 4 bases, the J end by 2 bases, with 15 bases between. The CDR3 is made up of 14 amino acids. From germline, CDR1 is SQVTM and CDR2 ANQGSEA. For the CDR3, the DNA is TGCAGCGTTGTTTACGCCCTTTTTCCCTACGAGCAGTACTTC. As protein: CSVVYALFPYEQYF.

The chain couples TRBV29-1 to TRBJ2-7, with a weak D call TRBD1 (6 bases). There are 13 residues in the CDR3. With 8 bases removed from V and 5 bases from J, the gap between germline ends came to 19 bases. The germline CDR1 and CDR2 sequences are SQVTM and ANQGSEA. The CDR3 nucleotides read TGCAGCATAAACTACAGGGATGGTGACGAGCAGTACTTC. It specifies CSINYRDGDEQYF.

This clonotype was seen a few times. The chain employs TRBV7-3 and TRBJ2-5; the match to TRBD1 covers 8 bases. Germline CDR1 is SGHTA and CDR2 is FQGTGA. V lost 2 bases and J lost 7; bases outside the gene matches: 6. The CDR3 loop spans 14 amino acids. The DNA of the CDR3 is TGTGCCAGCAGCTTACGGGGACAGGAGGGGACCCAGTACTTC. It yields the protein CASSLRGQEGTQYF. The whole variable domain, remainder taken from reference TRBV7-3 and TRBJ2-5, is GAGVSQTPSNKVTEKGKYVELRCDPISGHTALYWYRQSLGQGPEFLIYFQGTGAADDSGLPNDRFFAVRPEGSVSTLKIQRTERGDSAVYLCASSLRGQEGTQYFGPGTRLLVL.